The text below deals with one T cell receptor beta chain. As yet, its antigen is unknown. The sample belongs to a study of T cell responses to AZD1222 COVID-19 vaccine. The study's findings and limits: Repertoires in all cases were sampled only once the peak T cell response had passed. Recipients of AZD1222 seropositive at baseline numbered only 5 or 6. Clonal diversity was possibly underestimated, and white British individuals and females predominated among donors.

The table came from immunoSEQ multiplex PCR; TCRdb's copy has only in-frame clones and leaves some out. The sample holds around 130,000 clones; about nine tenths are singletons and the top ten take roughly 7.4%. The V gene lost 4 bases and the J gene lost 0 bases, with 9 bases spanning the gap. Per germline, CDR1 LGHNA and CDR2 YNFKEQ. The length of the CDR3 is 14 residues. This sample comprised peripheral blood, obtained on day 0 of AZD1222 vaccination. V usage is TRBV4-2 and J usage is TRBJ2-5; TRBD2 is a possible D gene (5 bases). The source of this sequence is an adult in good health. The CDR3 region has the DNA TGTGCCAGCAGCCGAGAGCGGAACCAAGAGACCCAGTACTTC. Its translation: CASSRERNQETQYF.